This entry lists 18 T cell receptor beta chains sequenced from one sample in a study of radiotherapy plus CTLA-4 blockade in lung cancer. Repertoires were generated with immunoSEQ multiplex PCR, while TCRdb's copy carries only in-frame clones and drops some. The profile shows some 38,000 clones, about 80% of them singletons. Sequencing used peripheral blood, obtained from a patient treated with radiotherapy plus ipilimumab. Receptors originate from a human donor with non-small cell lung cancer who had stable disease on radiotherapy plus ipilimumab.

The chain recombines TRBV29-1 with TRBJ1-1; D is uncertain. The V gene lost 4 bases and the J gene lost 6 bases, with 12 bases spanning the gap. CDR1 is SQVTM, CDR2 ANQGSEA, per germline. The CDR3 is 12 residues long. The CDR3 nucleotides are TGCAGCGTTGGATTAGCGGGGTCTGAAGCTTTCTTT. Residues: CSVGLAGSEAFF.

The CDR3 coding sequence is TGTGCCAGCAGTTCAAGGACAGGGCTCGCTGGAAACACCATATATTTT. It specifies CASSSRTGLAGNTIYF. J is TRBJ1-3 and V is TRBV27; TRBD1 matches 8 bases. In germline, CDR1 is MNHEY, CDR2 SMNVEV (reference sequence). This CDR3 has 16 residues. V gave up 4 bases and J gave up 2 bases; unmatched junction bases: 7.

This clone is classed as medium-sized. The V call is TRBV9, the J call TRBJ1-3; D might be TRBD1 (6 bases). The V gene's germline CDR1 is SGDLS and CDR2 YYNGEE. CDR3 size: 17 residues. V dropped 0 bases and J dropped 0 bases, with 13 bases sitting between them. The CDR3 region has the DNA TGTGCCAGCAGCGTAGGGGGGCTCTTGGACTCTGGAAACACCATATATTTT. As protein: CASSVGGLLDSGNTIYF.

J is TRBJ1-6 and V is TRBV4-1; 7 bases fit TRBD1. The germline gives CDR1 MGHRA, CDR2 YSYEKL. The V segment lost 0 bases and the J segment 0 bases; nucleotides outside the gene matches: 5. The CDR3 runs to 18 residues. The chain's CDR3 is CASSQDTTGSSYNSPLHF. The CDR3 DNA follows: TGCGCCAGCAGCCAAGATACGACAGGGAGCTCCTATAATTCACCCCTCCACTTT.

The chain uses TRBV6-6 and TRBJ2-7; 7 bases are shared with TRBD1. V lost 2 bases, J lost 4 bases, and 5 bases stayed unmatched. The CDR3 totals 14 residues. In germline, CDR1 is MNHNY, CDR2 SVGAGI (reference sequence). The CDR3 DNA reads TGTGCCAGCAGTTACCGGACAGGACATTACGAGCAGTACTTC. Protein product: CASSYRTGHYEQYF.

V usage is TRBV5-6 and J usage is TRBJ1-1; no clear D. The CDR3 contains 16 residues. Trimming stripped 2 bases from V and 5 bases from J, with 19 bases between. Germline V gene lookup returns CDR1 SGHDT and CDR2 YYEEEE. CDR3: CASSLTGRPSWTEAFF. In nucleotides, the CDR3 is TGTGCCAGCAGCTTAACGGGTCGTCCATCATGGACTGAAGCTTTCTTT.

This clone was observed once. The same CDR3 also results from other DNA sequences found in this sample. This chain uses TRBV28 with TRBJ1-1; D is possibly TRBD1 (6 bases). The CDR3 contains 15 residues. V lost 9 bases and J 4 bases, leaving 21 bases between the germline ends. CDR1 and CDR2 from the germline V gene are MDHEN and SYDVKM. The CDR3 bases are TGTGCCAGTAGTCTGGACAGAATGACGGGCACTGAAGCTTTCTTT. This encodes CASSLDRMTGTEAFF.

CDR3 DNA: TGCGCCAGCCGCACCGGGACTTACGAAGATGGCTACACCTTC. Translated, it gives CASRTGTYEDGYTF. This sequence joins TRBV5-1 and TRBJ1-2, with D possibly matching TRBD1 (5 bases). This CDR3 is built from 14 residues. The germline V gene encodes CDR1 SGHRS and CDR2 YFSETQ. Trimming took off 7 bases at V and 6 bases at J, with 19 bases between the two ends.

The V and J genes are TRBV29-1 and TRBJ2-1; either TRBD1 or TRBD2 may fit D (5 bases each). Trimming took 6 bases from V and 2 from J, leaving 17 bases between them. Per germline, CDR1 SQVTM and CDR2 ANQGSEA. The CDR3 has 15 amino acids. CDR3 nucleotide sequence: TGCAGCGTCGATATGGGGTGGGGGACCTACAATGAGCAGTTCTTC. Translated, it gives CSVDMGWGTYNEQFF.

This clone showed up just once. This rearrangement joins TRBV9 to TRBJ2-2, with 7 bases matching TRBD2. Germline V gene lookup returns CDR1 SGDLS and CDR2 YYNGEE. The CDR3 consists of 15 residues. V dropped 7 bases and J dropped 1; count of bases not matched to a gene: 7. CDR3 loop: CASARGGLNTGELFF. CDR3 in DNA: TGTGCCAGCGCCCGGGGAGGGTTGAACACCGGGGAGCTGTTTTTT.

This clone was counted once. CDR3 sequence (DNA): TGTGCCAGCGGGGAGTTGAGCTCCTATAATTCACCCCTCCACTTT. It codes for CASGELSSYNSPLHF. This chain joins TRBV2 and TRBJ1-6; D is unclear. Deletions cut 8 bases from V and 0 bases from J, with 11 bases between. Germline V gene data show CDR1 as SNHLY and CDR2 as FYNNEI. The CDR3 has 15 amino acids.

This chain joins TRBV6-1 and TRBJ1-3, with unresolved D. The CDR3 is 16 amino acids. Germline V lookup: CDR1 MNHNS, CDR2 SASEGT. The V end was cut by 0 bases, the J end by 1 base, with 10 bases between. CDR3: CASSEAGGISGNTIYF. CDR3 nucleotides: TGTGCCAGCAGTGAAGCGGGAGGGATTTCTGGAAACACCATATATTTT.

In nucleotides, the CDR3 is TGTGCCAGCAGTTTATTAGGGTGGCGGGGTGAAAAACTGTTTTTT. The encoded protein is CASSLLGWRGEKLFF. The J gene is TRBJ1-4, the V gene TRBV28; D gene ambiguous. The length of the CDR3 is 15 residues. Germline CDR1 reads MDHEN; CDR2 reads SYDVKM. V lost 1 base and J lost 7, with 13 bases in between.

A single count supports this clone. This CDR3 reads CAISRPGTGSGEQFF. The CDR3 DNA is TGTGCCATCAGTCGTCCCGGGACAGGGTCCGGGGAGCAGTTCTTC. The chain employs TRBV10-3 and TRBJ2-1, with 9 bases lining up with TRBD1. There are 15 residues in the CDR3. CDR1 ENHRY and CDR2 SYGVKD come from the germline V gene. V lost 5 bases, J lost 10 bases, and 12 bases stayed unmatched.

This clone was seen a handful of times. The V call is TRBV14, the J call TRBJ2-7; 8 bases are a match to TRBD1. Losses at the gene ends were 0 bases for V and 1 base for J; bases not matched to a gene: 11. Looked up from germline, CDR1 is SGHDN and CDR2 is FVKESK. This CDR3 is built from 18 residues. The CDR3 reads CASSQDIRDRGGSYEQYF. CDR3 coding DNA: TGTGCCAGCAGCCAAGATATCAGAGACAGGGGTGGATCCTACGAGCAGTACTTC.

This clone appeared many times. Other nucleotide sequences in the sample specify the same CDR3. This chain links TRBV13 with TRBJ1-2, with D possibly being TRBD1 (5 bases). The CDR3 loop spans 15 amino acids. The germline gives CDR1 PRHDT, CDR2 FYEKMQ (reference sequence). V lost 4 bases to trimming and J lost 4 bases, with 16 bases between them. The CDR3 sequence is CASSSGPGGGYGYTF. As DNA, the CDR3 is TGTGCCAGCAGCTCGGGACCGGGGGGGGGCTATGGCTACACCTTC.

The chain recombines TRBV7-2 with TRBJ1-1; D gene unclear. V was shortened by 1 base and J by 4 bases, with 10 bases between the two germline ends. Per germline, CDR1 SGHTA and CDR2 FQGNSA. This CDR3 is 14 amino acids long. The CDR3, as DNA: TGTGCCAGCAGCTTAGTTGGAGGCCGCACTGAAGCTTTCTTT. This codes for CASSLVGGRTEAFF.

This chain links TRBV19 with TRBJ1-5; D is perhaps TRBD1 (6 bases). Germline lookup yields CDR1 LNHDA and CDR2 SQIVND (reference sequence). This CDR3 comprises 14 residues. The ends were cut back, 5 bases at V and 2 bases at J, with 10 bases in the middle. In DNA, the CDR3 is TGTGCCAGTAGTCAGGGGCTCGGCAATCAGCCCCAGCATTTT. Translating gives CASSQGLGNQPQHF.